The 7 T cell receptor beta chains below all came from one sample that was sequenced in a study of blood T cell repertoires in COVID-19 (dated by TCRdb to 2018 to 2021). Library preparation used the immunoSEQ multiplex PCR assay. TCRdb retrieved this table from immuneACCESS and kept in-frame rearrangements only. Not all clones are present; in checked studies, unresolved V genes account for under half, and no reason is known for the remainder. The sample data list 300,000 to 350,000 clones, and around 85% of these were observed just once. Clones ranked in the top ten supply roughly 2.2% of the sample. Source material: PBMCs or T cells enriched from blood (not recorded which). These receptors came from a man under 40 who had recovered from COVID-19.

This rearrangement joins TRBV6-5 to TRBJ1-1; D is unclear. Deletions cut 10 bases from V and 0 bases from J, with 18 bases between. This CDR3 has 15 residues. Germline CDR1 MNHEY, CDR2 SVGAGI. In DNA form, the CDR3 reads TGTGCCACCGTTACTGGCGGGAGTTTGAACACTGAAGCTTTCTTT. It translates to CATVTGGSLNTEAFF.

The genes are TRBV6-2 or TRBV6-3 and TRBJ2-7; 10 positions match TRBD1. Trimming at V came to 2 bases and at J to 3 bases, leaving 1 base not matched to a gene. Germline V gene data show CDR1 as MNHEY and CDR2 as SVGEGT. The CDR3 runs to 14 residues. The DNA of the CDR3 is TGTGCCAGCAGTTACGGGGACAGGGGCTACGAGCAGTACTTC. Translation gives CASSYGDRGYEQYF.

The chain uses TRBV7-9 and TRBJ1-3, with D uncertain. Germline V gives CDR1 SEHNR, CDR2 FQNEAQ (reference sequence). V lost 1 base and J lost 3, with 10 bases in between. The CDR3 sequence is 15 residues long. The CDR3 nucleotides read TGTGCCAGCAGCTTAGGAGGGAGACTTGGAAACACCATATATTTT. Translation gives CASSLGGRLGNTIYF.

J is TRBJ1-1 and V is TRBV27; the match to TRBD1 covers 9 bases. V was clipped by 3 bases and J by 3 bases; unmatched bases: 8. The CDR3 runs 16 residues. Germline V gene sequence: CDR1 MNHEY, CDR2 SMNVEV (reference sequence). The CDR3 DNA follows: TGTGCCAGCAGTTTCGGACCGGGACAGGGACACACTGAAGCTTTCTTT. This gives the protein CASSFGPGQGHTEAFF.

The chain links TRBV4-2 to TRBJ2-7; 9 bases match TRBD1. The CDR3 has 14 amino acids. With V trimmed by 0 bases and J by 4 bases, 1 base remained unmatched. Looked up from germline, CDR1 is LGHNA and CDR2 is YNFKEQ. The CDR3 spells CASSQEDRGYEQYF. CDR3 sequence (DNA): TGTGCCAGCAGCCAAGAGGACAGGGGATACGAGCAGTACTTC.

The J gene is TRBJ2-4, the V gene TRBV11-2; D is perhaps TRBD1 (5 bases). Trimming cost V 4 bases and J 6 bases, with 13 bases left between them. This CDR3 has 14 residues. The germline V gene encodes CDR1 SGHAT and CDR2 FQNNGV. CDR3 bases: TGTGCCAGCAGCTCCCCGACAGTAACAAACATTCAGTACTTC. Translated, it gives CASSSPTVTNIQYF.

The count of this clone is one. The chain recombines TRBV4-1 with TRBJ2-1, with 7 positions matching TRBD1. The V and J ends lost 2 bases and 5 bases, in that order; junction bases with no gene match: 9. The CDR3 totals 16 residues. Germline assignment: CDR1 MGHRA and CDR2 YSYEKL. CDR3: CASSQPRDSKNNEQFF. CDR3 DNA sequence: TGCGCCAGCAGCCAACCCCGGGACAGCAAGAACAATGAGCAGTTCTTC.